Each of the 9 T cell receptor beta chains below was sequenced from the same sample in a study of blood T cell repertoires in COVID-19. Generated by immunoSEQ multiplex PCR, the TCRdb table keeps only in-frame clones and is missing some. The data show some 180,000 clones, roughly 88% seen once. Sequencing used peripheral blood. The source of these receptors is a middle-aged woman with COVID-19, enrolled during active disease.

The V call is TRBV4-1, the J call TRBJ2-3; 8 nucleotides align to TRBD2. After removal of 1 base from V and 6 bases from J, the junction contained 6 bases not matched to a gene. The CDR3 extends over 15 amino acids. Germline V CDR1 and CDR2: MGHRA, YSYEKL. This chain's CDR3 is CASSQAGGAMDTQYF. Here the CDR3 DNA reads TGCGCCAGCAGCCAAGCGGGAGGGGCGATGGATACGCAGTATTTT.

This clone was counted a single time. V and J are TRBV15 and TRBJ2-1, with D perhaps matching TRBD2 (6 bases). This CDR3 has 15 residues. Deletions cut 3 bases from V and 6 bases from J, with 15 bases between. Germline V gives CDR1 LNHNV, CDR2 YYDKDF (reference sequence). The CDR3 region has the DNA TGTGCCACCAGCAGGACCCGGGAGACCGTCAATGAGCAGTTCTTC. This translates into CATSRTRETVNEQFF.

This clone was seen just once. This chain links TRBV9 with TRBJ1-5; perhaps TRBD1 as D (6 bases). Germline V CDR1 and CDR2: SGDLS, YYNGEE. V dropped 4 bases and J dropped 3 bases, with 14 bases sitting between them. The CDR3 contains 15 residues. The CDR3 coding sequence is TGTGCCAGCAGCACCTCCACAGGGATCAATCAGCCCCAGCATTTT. Its protein is CASSTSTGINQPQHF. Full variable domain (outside the CDR3, taken from reference TRBV9 and TRBJ1-5): DSGVTQTPKHLITATGQRVTLRCSPRSGDLSVYWYQQSLDQGLQFLIQYYNGEERAKGNILERFSAQQFPDLHSELNLSSLELGDSALYFCASSTSTGINQPQHFGDGTRLSIL.

The table lists this clone with a count of one. J is TRBJ2-7 and V is TRBV28, with 11 bases identical to TRBD2. The V segment lost 5 bases and the J segment 11 bases; nucleotides outside the gene matches: 11. CDR1 and CDR2 (germline): MDHEN, SYDVKM. CDR3 length: 14 residues. DNA for the CDR3: TGTGCCAGCAGTGAACTAGCGGGAGCTTTAAGGGAGTACTTC. This encodes CASSELAGALREYF.

This clone was seen a single time. The DNA for the CDR3 is TGTGCCAGCTCACTCAAACAGGGTCCCGAGCAGTACTTC. Encoded protein: CASSLKQGPEQYF. The gene calls are TRBV18 and TRBJ2-7, with a weak D call TRBD1 (6 bases). This CDR3 region has 13 residues. V dropped 4 bases and J dropped 6 bases, with 13 bases sitting between them. CDR1 and CDR2 from the germline V gene are KGHSH and LQKENI. Drawing the rest from reference TRBV18 and TRBJ2-7, the complete variable domain is NAGVMQNPRHLVRRRGQEARLRCSPMKGHSHVYWYRQLPEEGLKFMVYLQKENIIDESGMPKERFSAEFPKEGPSILRIQQVVRGDSAAYFCASSLKQGPEQYFGPGTRLTVT.

V gene TRBV19 combines with J gene TRBJ1-2, with D perhaps TRBD1 (5 bases). Deletions cut 1 base from V and 2 bases from J, with 8 bases between. Germline V gives CDR1 LNHDA, CDR2 SQIVND (reference sequence). The CDR3 has 14 amino acids. As DNA, the CDR3 is TGTGCCAGTAGTATAGCCCGGACAAACTATGGCTACACCTTC. Encoded protein: CASSIARTNYGYTF.

The chain is built from TRBV6-5 and TRBJ1-2, with unresolved D. Germline V CDR1 and CDR2: MNHEY, SVGAGI. There are 10 residues in the CDR3. V was cut by 7 bases and J by 6 bases, with 6 bases left in between. The CDR3 DNA is TGTGCCAGCATATCTCATGGCTACACCTTC. This translates into CASISHGYTF.

The chain combines TRBV7-9 with TRBJ2-3, with 9 bases lining up with TRBD1. V shed 3 bases and J 0 bases; nucleotides not matched to a gene: 4. Per the germline V gene, CDR1 is SEHNR and CDR2 is FQNEAQ (reference sequence). This CDR3 is 16 amino acids long. The CDR3 coding sequence is TGTGCCAGCAGCTTGGGGACAGGGCGGAGCACAGATACGCAGTATTTT. Translating gives CASSLGTGRSTDTQYF.

The chain carries TRBV3-1 (or the pseudogene TRBV3-2) and TRBJ1-5; possibly TRBD1 for D (6 bases). The CDR3 sequence is 15 residues long. Trimming removed 3 bases at V and 3 bases at J, with 12 bases between. CDR1 is LGHDT, CDR2 YNNKEL, per germline (reference sequence). CDR3 sequence: CASSHRGGINQPQHF. CDR3 nucleotide sequence: TGTGCCAGCAGCCATAGGGGGGGTATCAATCAGCCCCAGCATTTT.